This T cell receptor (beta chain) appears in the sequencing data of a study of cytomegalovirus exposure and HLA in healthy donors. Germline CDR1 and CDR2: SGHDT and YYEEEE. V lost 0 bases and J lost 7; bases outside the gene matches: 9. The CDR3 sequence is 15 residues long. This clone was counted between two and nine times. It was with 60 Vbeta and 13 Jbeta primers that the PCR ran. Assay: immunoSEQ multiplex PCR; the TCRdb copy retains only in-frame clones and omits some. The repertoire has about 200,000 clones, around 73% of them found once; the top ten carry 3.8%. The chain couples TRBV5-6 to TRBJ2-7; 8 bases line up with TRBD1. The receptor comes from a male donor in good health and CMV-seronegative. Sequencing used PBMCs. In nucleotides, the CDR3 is TGTGCCAGCAGCTTGGAGGGGTTGACAGGGGTTGAGCAGTACTTC. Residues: CASSLEGLTGVEQYF.